The next 30 T cell receptor beta chains were all read from a single sample in a study of blood T cell repertoires in COVID-19. The data were produced by immunoSEQ multiplex PCR, yet TCRdb's version contains in-frame clones alone and is incomplete. The table records 40,000 or so clones, approximately 92% of them present only once. Input material: peripheral blood. Receptors were obtained from a man aged 30-40 years with active or convalescent COVID-19.

The rearrangement joins TRBV5-5 to TRBJ1-1; tentative D call: TRBD1 (6 bases). Germline V gives CDR1 SGHKS, CDR2 YYEKEE (reference sequence). V was cut by 0 bases and J by 8 bases, with 11 bases left in between. CDR3 size: 13 residues. CDR3 loop: CASSLEDRTEAFF. Here the CDR3 DNA reads TGTGCCAGCAGCTTGGAGGACAGAACGGAAGCTTTCTTT.

This sequence joins TRBV6-5 and TRBJ1-6; 7 bases line up with TRBD1. V lost 6 bases and J lost 6; bases outside the gene matches: 8. CDR3 length: 15 amino acids. CDR1 is MNHEY, CDR2 SVGAGI, per germline. CDR3 region: CASSRRAGGNSPLHF. In DNA, the CDR3 is TGTGCCAGCAGCCGGCGGGCAGGGGGTAATTCACCCCTCCACTTT.

The chain uses TRBV5-4 and TRBJ1-2; D remains ambiguous. This CDR3 region has 14 residues. Trimming cost V 4 bases and J 8 bases, with 18 bases left between them. Germline V lookup: CDR1 SGHNT, CDR2 YYREEE (reference sequence). The CDR3 sequence is CASSNSAGSDGYTF. DNA for the CDR3: TGTGCCAGCAGCAACTCGGCGGGGTCTGACGGCTACACCTTC.

V usage is TRBV4-1 and J usage is TRBJ1-1; no clear D. The CDR3 covers 13 residues. Deletions cut 2 bases from V and 5 bases from J, with 9 bases between. Germline CDR1 reads MGHRA; CDR2 reads YSYEKL. This CDR3 reads CASSQRGNTEAFF. Written as DNA, the CDR3 is TGCGCCAGCAGCCAAAGAGGAAATACTGAAGCTTTCTTT.

The rearrangement links TRBV4-2 to TRBJ1-5; D perhaps matches TRBD1 (5 bases). V lost 4 bases, J lost 4 bases, and 8 bases lay in between. This CDR3 is built from 13 residues. The germline V gene encodes CDR1 LGHNA and CDR2 YNFKEQ. In DNA, the CDR3 is TGTGCCAGCAGCCTGACAGCAAATCAGCCCCAGCATTTT. Translated, it gives CASSLTANQPQHF.

The rearrangement joins TRBV12-3 or TRBV12-4 to TRBJ2-5; TRBD1 agrees at 11 bases. The trim removed 6 bases at V and 3 bases at J, leaving 0 bases unmatched. The CDR3 sequence is 13 residues long. The CDR3: CASRGQGEETQYF. Written as DNA, the CDR3 is TGTGCCAGCAGGGGACAGGGGGAAGAGACCCAGTACTTC.

The V call is TRBV7-8, the J call TRBJ1-5; TRBD1 agrees at 9 bases. Germline V gene data show CDR1 as SGHVS and CDR2 as FQNEAQ. CDR3 size: 14 residues. J gave up 3 bases and V 4 bases, and 1 base lay outside the gene matches. CDR3: CASSWDRDNQPQHF. The CDR3 DNA reads TGTGCCAGCAGCTGGGACAGGGACAATCAGCCCCAGCATTTT. Combining the CDR3 with reference TRBV7-8 and TRBJ1-5 gives the whole variable domain GAGVSQSPRYKVAKRGQDVALRCDPISGHVSLFWYQQALGQGPEFLTYFQNEAQLDKSGLPSDRFFAERPEGSVSTLKIQRTQQEDSAVYLCASSWDRDNQPQHFGDGTRLSIL.

This clone was counted a single time. The chain recombines TRBV24-1 with TRBJ2-3; D perhaps matches TRBD1 (7 bases). V lost 7 bases to trimming and J lost 0 bases, with 13 bases between them. The CDR3 length is 15 residues. Germline values: CDR1 KGHDR, CDR2 SFDVKD. The chain's CDR3 is CATREGTASTDTQYF. Written as DNA, the CDR3 is TGTGCCACCAGGGAGGGGACAGCTAGCACAGATACGCAGTATTTT.

The chain is built from TRBV5-1 and TRBJ2-5, with D hard to call. CDR3 length: 13 amino acids. Looked up from germline, CDR1 is SGHRS and CDR2 is YFSETQ. Trimming pared 4 bases from V and 5 bases from J, leaving 12 bases between. The CDR3 DNA reads TGCGCCAGCAGCAACACCGACGGGGAGACCCAGTACTTC. The encoded protein is CASSNTDGETQYF. Looking up the rest from reference TRBV5-1 and TRBJ2-5 gives the full variable domain: KAGVTQTPRYLIKTRGQQVTLSCSPISGHRSVSWYQQTPGQGLQFLFEYFSETQRNKGNFPGRFSGRQFSNSRSEMNVSTLELGDSALYLCASSNTDGETQYFGPGTRLLVL.

This sequence joins TRBV5-1 and TRBJ2-7; D is unresolved. The CDR3 covers 16 residues. The V gene's germline CDR1 is SGHRS and CDR2 YFSETQ. The ends were cut back, 4 bases at V and 0 bases at J, with 17 bases in the middle. In nucleotides, the CDR3 is TGCGCCAGCAGCCGATCCACTTCAATGAGCTCCTACGAGCAGTACTTC. Its translation is CASSRSTSMSSYEQYF.

This chain links TRBV4-1 with TRBJ1-5, with D hard to call. Germline V gene data show CDR1 as MGHRA and CDR2 as YSYEKL. This CDR3 contains 17 residues. V gave up 1 base and J gave up 2 bases, with 15 bases separating them. Written as DNA, the CDR3 is TGCGCCAGCAGCCAAGTGGGTGGAGGGATGGGCAATCAGCCCCAGCATTTT. It specifies CASSQVGGGMGNQPQHF.

This clone was counted between two and nine times. V is TRBV25-1 and J is TRBJ1-2, with 7 bases matching TRBD1. Germline V gives CDR1 MGHDK, CDR2 SYGVNS. This CDR3 is 13 amino acids long. After removal of 4 bases from V and 8 bases from J, the junction contained 7 bases not matched to a gene. The DNA for the CDR3 is TGTGCCAGCAGTGCCCGACAGGGTCGAGGCTACACCTTC. Translating gives CASSARQGRGYTF.

This clone came up once. This sequence joins TRBV3-1 (or the pseudogene TRBV3-2) and TRBJ2-7; possibly TRBD1 for D (5 bases). This CDR3 is 15 amino acids long. V was shortened by 1 base and J by 5 bases, with 15 bases between the two germline ends. Germline values: CDR1 LGHDT, CDR2 YNNKEL (reference sequence). The DNA for the CDR3 is TGTGCCAGCAGCCAAGGGAGCCAGGGCGGTAACGAGCAGTACTTC. Translated, it gives CASSQGSQGGNEQYF.

Only a few counts were recorded for this clone. The chain links TRBV19 to TRBJ1-2; 8 bases align to TRBD1. With 7 bases clipped from V and 5 bases from J, the junction kept 6 bases outside the gene matches. Germline CDR1 and CDR2: LNHDA and SQIVND (reference sequence). The CDR3 consists of 13 residues. CDR3 protein: CASTRTGRYGYTF. In DNA, the CDR3 is TGTGCCAGTACCAGGACAGGGAGGTATGGCTACACCTTC.

The V gene is TRBV24-1, the J gene TRBJ2-1, with 12 bases fitting TRBD1. Germline CDR1 KGHDR, CDR2 SFDVKD. Trimming removed 3 bases from V and 10 bases from J; junction bases left unmatched: 6. This CDR3 is 15 amino acids long. The chain's CDR3 is CATSDPGTGGREQFF. The CDR3 DNA reads TGTGCCACCAGTGATCCCGGGACAGGGGGCCGGGAGCAGTTCTTC.

This clone came up once. This chain uses TRBV9 with TRBJ1-3, with D maybe TRBD1 (6 bases). Per the germline V gene, CDR1 is SGDLS and CDR2 is YYNGEE. V was pared by 2 bases and J by 0 bases, with 15 bases between. CDR3 length: 17 amino acids. CDR3 residues: CASSVRGDTFSGNTIYF. The CDR3 DNA follows: TGTGCCAGCAGCGTCCGAGGGGACACCTTCTCTGGAAACACCATATATTTT. The whole variable domain, remainder taken from reference TRBV9 and TRBJ1-3, is DSGVTQTPKHLITATGQRVTLRCSPRSGDLSVYWYQQSLDQGLQFLIQYYNGEERAKGNILERFSAQQFPDLHSELNLSSLELGDSALYFCASSVRGDTFSGNTIYFGEGSWLTVV.

The chain uses TRBV6-1 and TRBJ1-1, with TRBD1 as a possible D gene (5 bases). CDR1 is MNHNS and CDR2 is SASEGT in the germline V gene. The germline V and J ends were trimmed by 4 bases and 5 bases, with 23 bases remaining between them. The CDR3 spans 17 residues. The DNA for the CDR3 is TGTGCCAGCAGTGGAAGGGGCCTCCGGCTAGGTAGAACTGAAGCTTTCTTT. Its translation: CASSGRGLRLGRTEAFF.

This clone has more than one count but fewer than ten. V and J are TRBV15 and TRBJ2-2, with D possibly being TRBD2 (5 bases). Trimming removed 1 base from V and 2 bases from J, with 11 bases in between. The CDR3 is 16 amino acids. Looked up from germline, CDR1 is LNHNV and CDR2 is YYDKDF (reference sequence). The CDR3 DNA sequence: TGTGCCACCAGCAGAGTTAACGGGGTTAACACCGGGGAGCTGTTTTTT. It translates to CATSRVNGVNTGELFF.

The rearrangement joins TRBV4-3 to TRBJ1-4, with D unclear. Deletions cut 4 bases from V and 4 bases from J, with 13 bases between. The germline V gene has CDR1 LGHNA and CDR2 YSLEER. This CDR3 has 15 amino acids. The CDR3 reads CASSPVYLYNEKLFF. Written as DNA, the CDR3 is TGCGCCAGCAGCCCTGTCTACCTTTATAATGAAAAACTGTTTTTT.

This clone was detected a few times. The rearrangement joins TRBV12-3 or TRBV12-4 to TRBJ2-7; D possibly corresponds to TRBD1 (6 bases). With 1 base removed from V and 6 bases from J, the gap between germline ends came to 10 bases. The CDR3 is 13 residues long. The CDR3 bases are TGTGCCAGCAGTTTAGGACAGGCCCTCGAGCAGTACTTC. Translating gives CASSLGQALEQYF.

The chain combines TRBV7-2 with TRBJ2-5; D may be TRBD2 (6 bases). Deletions cut 5 bases from V and 5 bases from J, with 21 bases between. Germline lookup yields CDR1 SGHTA and CDR2 FQGNSA. The CDR3 runs 16 residues. The CDR3 DNA reads as TGTGCCAGCAGCCGTACGGGGGATGCGGGTCGGGAGACCCAGTACTTC. This codes for CASSRTGDAGRETQYF.

V is TRBV20-1 and J is TRBJ2-1, with TRBD2 as a possible D gene (5 bases). The CDR3 runs 16 residues. V shed 3 bases and J shed 0 bases, with 15 bases lying between them. Germline CDR1 reads DFQATT; CDR2 reads SNEGSKA (reference sequence). The CDR3 protein is CSASYQRTSSYNEQFF. CDR3 nucleotides: TGCAGTGCTAGTTACCAGCGGACCTCCTCCTACAATGAGCAGTTCTTC.

The chain recombines TRBV11-2 with TRBJ2-1, with D tentatively TRBD1 (5 bases). The length of the CDR3 is 16 residues. The germline V gene encodes CDR1 SGHAT and CDR2 FQNNGV. V was trimmed by 1 base and J by 4 bases, leaving 14 bases between them. DNA for the CDR3: TGTGCCAGCAGCTTAGTGGACATAGAAAAGTACAATGAGCAGTTCTTC. Amino acid sequence: CASSLVDIEKYNEQFF.

This chain joins TRBV21-1 and TRBJ2-7; whether TRBD2, the table's D call, matches the DNA was not checked. TRBV21-1 has pseudogene status. This CDR3 is built from 13 residues. Here the CDR3 DNA reads TGTGCCAGCAGCCAGCAAAAGGACTCCGAGCAGTACGTC. Protein sequence: CASSQQKDSEQYV.

CDR3 DNA: TGTGCCAGCAGTCCTAACAGAGATCAGCCCCAGCATTTT. Translation gives CASSPNRDQPQHF. The chain recombines TRBV12-3 or TRBV12-4 with TRBJ1-5; no reliable D call. V dropped 5 bases and J dropped 5 bases, with 10 bases sitting between them. The CDR3 is made up of 13 amino acids.

V is TRBV11-3 and J is TRBJ2-5; 9 nucleotides line up with TRBD2. The CDR3 runs to 17 residues. Looked up from germline, CDR1 is SGHNT and CDR2 is YENEEA. The V gene end was trimmed by 5 bases and the J gene end by 4 bases; junction bases not matched to a gene: 14. CDR3: CASSPRPGSGRRETQYF. The CDR3 DNA reads TGTGCCAGCAGCCCCCGTCCGGGTAGCGGGAGACGAGAGACCCAGTACTTC.

The rearrangement joins TRBV19 to TRBJ1-5; 8 bases map to TRBD1. The CDR3 covers 19 residues. Trimming cost V 4 bases and J 0 bases; bases outside gene matches: 14. Germline values: CDR1 LNHDA, CDR2 SQIVND (reference sequence). CDR3 bases: TGTGCCAGTAGTACGACAGGGGCTAGCGCTCGGTATAGCAATCAGCCCCAGCATTTT. It translates to CASSTTGASARYSNQPQHF. Based on the CDR3 plus reference TRBV19 and TRBJ1-5, the full variable domain is DGGITQSPKYLFRKEGQNVTLSCEQNLNHDAMYWYRQDPGQGLRLIYYSQIVNDFQKGDIAEGYSVSREKKESFPLTVTSAQKNPTAFYLCASSTTGASARYSNQPQHFGDGTRLSIL.

The V gene is TRBV11-2, the J gene TRBJ2-1; TRBD2 might be the D (6 bases). The germline gives CDR1 SGHAT, CDR2 FQNNGV. Trimming took off 1 base at V and 4 bases at J, with 14 bases between the two ends. CDR3 length equals 16 residues. For the CDR3, the DNA is TGTGCCAGCAGCTTAGGGGGACTGAGTTTATACAATGAGCAGTTCTTC. Residues: CASSLGGLSLYNEQFF.

V gene TRBV11-3 combines with J gene TRBJ2-2; 8 nucleotides agree with TRBD1. Germline V gene data show CDR1 as SGHNT and CDR2 as YENEEA. The CDR3 length is 15 residues. V lost 5 bases and J lost 2; bases outside the gene matches: 4. CDR3 region: CASSPQGVNTGELFF. The DNA of the CDR3 is TGTGCCAGCAGCCCACAGGGGGTAAACACCGGGGAGCTGTTTTTT.

This chain joins TRBV4-3 and TRBJ2-1, with 10 bases identical to TRBD2. The germline V gene encodes CDR1 LGHNA and CDR2 YSLEER. The CDR3 has 16 amino acids. With V trimmed by 5 bases and J by 5 bases, 9 bases remained unmatched. DNA for the CDR3: TGCGCCAGCAGCTCCTTCCTAGCGGGAGTGGACAATGAGCAGTTCTTC. Translating gives CASSSFLAGVDNEQFF.